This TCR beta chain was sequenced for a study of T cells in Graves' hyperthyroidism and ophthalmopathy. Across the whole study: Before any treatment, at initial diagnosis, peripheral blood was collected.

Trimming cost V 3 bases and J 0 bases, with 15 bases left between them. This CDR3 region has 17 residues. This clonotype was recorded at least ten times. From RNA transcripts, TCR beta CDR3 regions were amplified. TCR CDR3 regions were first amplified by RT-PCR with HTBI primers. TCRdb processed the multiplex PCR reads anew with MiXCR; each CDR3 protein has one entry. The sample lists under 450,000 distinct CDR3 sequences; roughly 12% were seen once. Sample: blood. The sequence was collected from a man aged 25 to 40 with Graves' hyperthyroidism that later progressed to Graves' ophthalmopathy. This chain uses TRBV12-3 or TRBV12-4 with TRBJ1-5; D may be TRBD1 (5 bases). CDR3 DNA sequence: TGTGCCAGCAGTTTGTTTAAAAGGGGATATAGCAATCAGCCCCAGCATTTT. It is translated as CASSLFKRGYSNQPQHF.